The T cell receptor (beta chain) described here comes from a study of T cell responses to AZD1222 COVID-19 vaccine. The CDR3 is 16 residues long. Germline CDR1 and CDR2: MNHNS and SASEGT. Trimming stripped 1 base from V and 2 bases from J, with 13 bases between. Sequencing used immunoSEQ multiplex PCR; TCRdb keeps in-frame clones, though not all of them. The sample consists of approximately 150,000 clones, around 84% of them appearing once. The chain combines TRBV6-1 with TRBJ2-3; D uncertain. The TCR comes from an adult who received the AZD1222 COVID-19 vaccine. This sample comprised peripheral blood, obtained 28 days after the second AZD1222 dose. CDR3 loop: CASSEGEWLVTDTQYF. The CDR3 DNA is TGTGCCAGCAGTGAAGGGGAATGGCTAGTCACAGATACGCAGTATTTT.